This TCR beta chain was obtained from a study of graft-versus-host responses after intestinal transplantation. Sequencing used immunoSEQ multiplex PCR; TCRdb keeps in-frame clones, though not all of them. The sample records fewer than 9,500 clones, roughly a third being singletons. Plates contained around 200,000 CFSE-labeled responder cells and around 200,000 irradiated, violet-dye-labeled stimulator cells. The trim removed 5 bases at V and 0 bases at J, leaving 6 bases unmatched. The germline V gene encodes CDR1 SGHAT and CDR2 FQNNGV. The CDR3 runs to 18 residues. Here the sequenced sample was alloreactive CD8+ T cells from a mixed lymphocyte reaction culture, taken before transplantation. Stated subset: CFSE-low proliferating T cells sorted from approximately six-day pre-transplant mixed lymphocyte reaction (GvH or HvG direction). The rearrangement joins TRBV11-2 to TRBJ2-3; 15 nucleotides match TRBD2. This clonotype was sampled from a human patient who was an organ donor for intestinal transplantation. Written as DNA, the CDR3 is TGTGCCAGCAGCCCTGGGACTAGCGGGGGGCATAGCACAGATACGCAGTATTTT. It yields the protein CASSPGTSGGHSTDTQYF.